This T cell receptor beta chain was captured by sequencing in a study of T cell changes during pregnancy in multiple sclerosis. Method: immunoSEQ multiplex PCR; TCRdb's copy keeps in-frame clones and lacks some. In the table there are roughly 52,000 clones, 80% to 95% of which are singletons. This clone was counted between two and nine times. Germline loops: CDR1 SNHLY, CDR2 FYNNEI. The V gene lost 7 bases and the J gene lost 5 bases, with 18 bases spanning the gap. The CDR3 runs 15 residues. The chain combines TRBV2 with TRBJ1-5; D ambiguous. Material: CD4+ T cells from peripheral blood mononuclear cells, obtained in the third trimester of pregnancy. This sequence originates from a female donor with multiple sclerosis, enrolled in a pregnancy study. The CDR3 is CASTGGADFHQPQHF. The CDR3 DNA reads TGTGCCAGCACCGGAGGTGCAGACTTCCATCAGCCCCAGCATTTT.